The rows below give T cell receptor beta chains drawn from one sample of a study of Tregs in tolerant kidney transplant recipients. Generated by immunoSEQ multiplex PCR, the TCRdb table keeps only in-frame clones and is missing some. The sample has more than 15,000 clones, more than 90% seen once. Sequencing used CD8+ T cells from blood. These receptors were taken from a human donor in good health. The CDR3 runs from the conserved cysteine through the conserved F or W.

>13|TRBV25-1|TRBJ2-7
CASSVHILGEQYF
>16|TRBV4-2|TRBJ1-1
CASSPSWGPRDTEAFF
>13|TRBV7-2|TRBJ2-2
CASSSTVTGELFF
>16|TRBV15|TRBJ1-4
CATKSWGTDKNEKLFF
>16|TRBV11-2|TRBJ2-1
CASSLGSQGSYNEQFF
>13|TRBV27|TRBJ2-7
CASSFSRGGEQYF
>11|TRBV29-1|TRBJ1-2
CSVETGGGYTF
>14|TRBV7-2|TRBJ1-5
CASSLGGTGQPQHF
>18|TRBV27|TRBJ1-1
CASSFFPNRGLMNTEAFF
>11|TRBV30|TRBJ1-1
CAWRGGTEAFF
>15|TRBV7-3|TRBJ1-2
CASSLDEAGNYGYTF
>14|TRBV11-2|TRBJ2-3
CASSQGLAGGLEYF
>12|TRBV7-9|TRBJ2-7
CASSLVGDEQYF
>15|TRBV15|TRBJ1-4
CATSGGQPTNEKLFF
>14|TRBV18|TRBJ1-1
CASSPTGRYTEAFF
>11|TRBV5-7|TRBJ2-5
CAMGTGETQYF
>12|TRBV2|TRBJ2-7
CASSDSNYEQYF
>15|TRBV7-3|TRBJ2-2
CASSLSGGETGELFF
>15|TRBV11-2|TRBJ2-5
CASSPGTSGTKTQYF
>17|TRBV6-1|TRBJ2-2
CASSEEGDVGEAGELFF
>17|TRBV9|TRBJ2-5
CASSSQVREDGQETQYF
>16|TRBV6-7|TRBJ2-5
CASGAGTSGSRETQYF
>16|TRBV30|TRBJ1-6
CAWSSTGQTMNSPLHF
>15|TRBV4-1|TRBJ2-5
CASSQGLAGAETQYF
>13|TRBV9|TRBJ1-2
CASSTRDYYGYTF
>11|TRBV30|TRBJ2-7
CAWSRGYEQYF
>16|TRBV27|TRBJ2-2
CASRLAGRTNTGELFF
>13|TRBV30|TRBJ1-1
CAWRGGRDTEAFF
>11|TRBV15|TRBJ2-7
CATSLPSEQYF
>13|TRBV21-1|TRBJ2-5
CASRRGPGQTQYF
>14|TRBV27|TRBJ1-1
CASSTGWLNTEAFF
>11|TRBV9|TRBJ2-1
CASSRTNEQFF
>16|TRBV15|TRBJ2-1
CATRPNLAGVYNEQFF
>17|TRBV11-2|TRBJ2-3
CASTNYGRTGATDTQYF
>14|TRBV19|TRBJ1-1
CASSIRVGNTEAFF
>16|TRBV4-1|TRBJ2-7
CASSQEGRGPTYEQYF
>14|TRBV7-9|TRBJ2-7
CASSPRLTPREQYF
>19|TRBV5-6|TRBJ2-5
CASSLGPSQTGAYQETQYF
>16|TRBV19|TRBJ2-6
CASSIPHRELANVLTF
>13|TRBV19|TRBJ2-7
CASSGQGGYEQYF
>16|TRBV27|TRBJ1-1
CASSLSGETVNTEAFF
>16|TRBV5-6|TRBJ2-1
CASSLDRRQAYNEQFF
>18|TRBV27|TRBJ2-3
CASSFSGSRGPVTDTQYF
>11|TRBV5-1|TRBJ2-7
CASSPPYEQYF
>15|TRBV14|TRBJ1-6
CASSQETEYNSPLHF
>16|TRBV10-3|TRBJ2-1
CATWGTSGGTHNEQFF
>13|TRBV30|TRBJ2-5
CAWSVLGAETQYF
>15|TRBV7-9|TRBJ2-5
CASSLEALGKETQYF
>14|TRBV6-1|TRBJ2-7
CASSEVGQPLEQYF
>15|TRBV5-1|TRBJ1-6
CASSLRHDYNSPLHF
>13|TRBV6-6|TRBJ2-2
CASSRTSGGELFF
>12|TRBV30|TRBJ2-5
CAWEAGLRTQYF
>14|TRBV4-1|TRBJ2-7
CASSQDGGGDEQYF
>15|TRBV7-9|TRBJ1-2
CASSLGLGGRDGYTF
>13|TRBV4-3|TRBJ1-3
CASSQGAGNTIYF
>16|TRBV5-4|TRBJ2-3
CASSLGLAGHRDTQYF
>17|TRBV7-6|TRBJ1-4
CAMNYRGRRLLYEKLFF